This T cell receptor (beta chain) appears in the sequencing data of a study of control samples from healthy donors and cancer patients. Assay: immunoSEQ multiplex PCR; the TCRdb copy retains only in-frame clones and omits some. The data hold 100,000 to 150,000 clones, with 89% observed a single time. Germline CDR1 is MNHNS and CDR2 is SASEGT. This CDR3 has 15 residues. Trimming removed 2 bases from V and 6 bases from J, with 16 bases in between. This rearrangement joins TRBV6-1 to TRBJ1-1; D is unclear. The clonotype originates from a middle-aged man in good health. Sequencing was done on a sample of blood. CDR3 protein: CASSEWLKLGPEAFF. In DNA form, the CDR3 reads TGTGCCAGCAGTGAATGGTTGAAGTTGGGCCCTGAAGCTTTCTTT.